The 25 T cell receptor beta chains below all came from one sample that was sequenced in a study of cytomegalovirus exposure and HLA in healthy donors. Sequenced by immunoSEQ multiplex PCR; TCRdb stores in-frame clones only, minus some. This table has 100,000 to 150,000 clones, about 89% appearing once. Sample: PBMCs. The source is a woman aged 18-30 years in good health and CMV-seronegative.

The V call is TRBV14, the J call TRBJ2-4, with 9 bases that match TRBD2. Germline V gene sequence: CDR1 SGHDN, CDR2 FVKESK. The CDR3 is 18 amino acids. The V and J ends lost 3 bases and 1 base, in that order; junction bases with no gene match: 10. The CDR3 sequence: CASSQTGAGGPAKNIQYF. The CDR3 DNA is TGTGCCAGCAGCCAGACGGGCGCGGGAGGGCCTGCCAAAAACATTCAGTACTTC.

This sequence joins TRBV10-3 and TRBJ1-1, with D tentatively TRBD1 (5 bases). The V gene lost 3 bases and the J gene lost 5 bases, with 10 bases spanning the gap. The CDR3 covers 13 residues. Germline CDR1 ENHRY, CDR2 SYGVKD. CDR3 sequence reads: CAISDKGKTEAFF. The CDR3 DNA reads TGTGCCATCAGTGATAAGGGGAAGACTGAAGCTTTCTTT.

The chain joins TRBV5-8 to TRBJ1-1; D is perhaps TRBD1 (5 bases). V was pared by 6 bases and J by 3 bases, with 18 bases between. Germline CDR1 SGHTS, CDR2 YDEGEE. This CDR3 contains 15 residues. CDR3 coding DNA: TGTGCCAGCATCCCGAGAGTGGGGGAGGACACTGAAGCTTTCTTT. Its translation is CASIPRVGEDTEAFF.

The chain combines TRBV5-1 with TRBJ2-3; 10 bases align to TRBD2. In germline, CDR1 is SGHRS, CDR2 YFSETQ. V gave up 0 bases and J gave up 6 bases; unmatched junction bases: 4. The CDR3 has 15 residues. The chain's CDR3 is CASSLVAGGEDTQYF. Here the CDR3 DNA reads TGCGCCAGCAGCTTGGTAGCGGGGGGTGAGGATACGCAGTATTTT.

J is TRBJ1-2 and V is TRBV6-1; weak D call: TRBD1 (6 bases). Germline loops: CDR1 MNHNS, CDR2 SASEGT. Between the trimmed V and J ends, which lost 5 bases and 7 bases, there was a span of 17 bases. The CDR3 contains 14 residues. CDR3 protein: CASSRPGTSGGYTF. CDR3 DNA sequence: TGTGCCAGCAGTCGCCCCGGGACATCCGGTGGCTACACCTTC.

The gene calls are TRBV10-3 and TRBJ2-1; 7 nucleotides agree with TRBD1. This CDR3 has 15 residues. Germline CDR1 ENHRY, CDR2 SYGVKD. Trimming cost V 3 bases and J 9 bases; bases outside gene matches: 11. The CDR3 nucleotides read TGTGCCATCAGTGATAGACAGGGTCACGGCGGTGAGCAGTTCTTC. This translates into CAISDRQGHGGEQFF.

CDR3 in DNA: TGTGCCAGCAGTTGGACATCGGGCTACACCTTC. This encodes CASSWTSGYTF. This chain connects TRBV28 to TRBJ1-2; D may be TRBD1 (5 bases). This CDR3 spans 11 amino acids. V gave up 4 bases and J gave up 8 bases, with 8 bases separating them. Germline loops: CDR1 MDHEN, CDR2 SYDVKM.

This clone was observed once. The chain links TRBV7-9 to TRBJ2-7; TRBD1 agrees at 7 bases. Germline loops: CDR1 SEHNR, CDR2 FQNEAQ (reference sequence). The V segment lost 1 base and the J segment 3 bases; nucleotides outside the gene matches: 6. This CDR3 has 15 residues. The CDR3 DNA reads TGTGCCAGCAGCTTAGTCAGGCAGGGGGTCTACGAGCAGTACTTC. Amino acid sequence: CASSLVRQGVYEQYF. Full variable domain (missing parts from reference TRBV7-9 and TRBJ2-7): DTGVSQNPRHKITKRGQNVTFRCDPISEHNRLYWYRQTLGQGPEFLTYFQNEAQLEKSRLLSDRFSAERPKGSFSTLEIQRTEQGDSAMYLCASSLVRQGVYEQYFGPGTRLTVT.

In DNA, the CDR3 is TGTGCCAGCAGCAGATCCCGACTAGCGGGAGATGACAATGAGCAGTTCTTC. This sequence encodes CASSRSRLAGDDNEQFF. The chain combines TRBV21-1 with TRBJ2-1; the table's D call of TRBD2 was not tested on the DNA. TRBV21-1 corresponds to a pseudogene. The CDR3 is 17 amino acids.

The V and J genes are TRBV7-2 and TRBJ2-1, with TRBD2 matching over 10 bases. This CDR3 has 16 amino acids. V lost 3 bases and J lost 4; bases outside the gene matches: 6. Germline V gene sequence: CDR1 SGHTA, CDR2 FQGNSA. The CDR3 spells CASSLGLAPRYNEQFF. The DNA for the CDR3 is TGTGCCAGCAGCTTGGGACTAGCGCCCAGATACAATGAGCAGTTCTTC.

V usage is TRBV4-1 and J usage is TRBJ2-7; D not certain. V lost 0 bases to trimming and J lost 0 bases, with 3 bases between them. This CDR3 is built from 13 residues. Germline V gives CDR1 MGHRA, CDR2 YSYEKL. Written as DNA, the CDR3 is TGCGCCAGCAGCCAAGAGAGCTCCTACGAGCAGTACTTC. Protein sequence: CASSQESSYEQYF.

This chain connects TRBV13 to TRBJ2-7, with D possibly matching TRBD1 (7 bases). Germline assignment: CDR1 PRHDT and CDR2 FYEKMQ (reference sequence). With 5 bases removed from V and 1 base from J, the gap between germline ends came to 12 bases. The CDR3 is 14 residues long. The CDR3: CASSPRGASYEQYF. CDR3 nucleotide sequence: TGTGCCAGCAGCCCCAGGGGGGCATCCTACGAGCAGTACTTC.

V gene TRBV6-5 combines with J gene TRBJ2-2, with D perhaps matching TRBD1 (5 bases). Trimming stripped 1 base from V and 2 bases from J, with 11 bases between. This CDR3 contains 16 residues. Germline-derived CDR1 and CDR2 are MNHEY and SVGAGI. CDR3 amino acids: CASSYFGATNTGELFF. Here the CDR3 DNA reads TGTGCCAGCAGTTACTTTGGGGCCACAAACACCGGGGAGCTGTTTTTT.

This clone was recorded once. This chain uses TRBV14 with TRBJ2-7; D is perhaps TRBD2 (6 bases). The germline CDR1 and CDR2 sequences are SGHDN and FVKESK. Deletions cut 2 bases from V and 0 bases from J, with 14 bases between. This CDR3 has 16 amino acids. The CDR3 spells CASSQILGGSSYEQYF. The CDR3 coding sequence is TGTGCCAGCAGCCAAATCCTGGGAGGTAGCTCCTACGAGCAGTACTTC.

This chain joins TRBV27 and TRBJ2-7; D unresolved. The CDR3 covers 15 residues. Germline CDR1 MNHEY, CDR2 SMNVEV (reference sequence). V was cut by 1 base and J by 2 bases, with 12 bases left in between. CDR3 DNA: TGTGCCAGCAGTTTATATTACAGTAAGACCTACGAGCAGTACTTC. Translation gives CASSLYYSKTYEQYF.

The CDR3 nucleotides are TGTGCCAGCAGTTCTCTTTCTAGCGGAGAGTTTGGGGAGACCCAGTACTTC. Its protein product is CASSSLSSGEFGETQYF. V usage is TRBV27 and J usage is TRBJ2-5; 7 positions agree with TRBD2. The germline CDR1 and CDR2 sequences are MNHEY and SMNVEV (reference sequence). The CDR3 sequence is 17 residues long. The ends lost 4 bases at V and 5 bases at J; junction bases unmatched: 16.

This clone was observed a single time. V is TRBV19 and J is TRBJ2-5; 7 positions match TRBD2. V trimming: 9 bases; J trimming: 1 base; junction bases outside the gene matches: 14. CDR1 is LNHDA, CDR2 SQIVND, per germline (reference sequence). This CDR3 is built from 16 residues. The CDR3 loop is CASSPAGKRGQETQYF. The CDR3 nucleotides are TGTGCCAGCAGCCCAGCGGGCAAGCGGGGCCAAGAGACCCAGTACTTC. The entire variable domain, with the rest obtained from reference TRBV19 and TRBJ2-5, is as follows: DGGITQSPKYLFRKEGQNVTLSCEQNLNHDAMYWYRQDPGQGLRLIYYSQIVNDFQKGDIAEGYSVSREKKESFPLTVTSAQKNPTAFYLCASSPAGKRGQETQYFGPGTRLLVL.

The chain joins TRBV6-5 to TRBJ1-5, with 9 bases lining up with TRBD1. V lost 6 bases and J lost 9; bases outside the gene matches: 9. The CDR3 length is 14 residues. CDR1 MNHEY and CDR2 SVGAGI come from the germline V gene. The CDR3 sequence is CASRDRGARGPQHF. The CDR3 coding sequence is TGTGCCAGCAGAGACAGGGGGGCCCGCGGGCCCCAGCATTTT.

The V gene is TRBV7-2, the J gene TRBJ2-1; 13 nucleotides match TRBD2. This CDR3 has 16 amino acids. Trimming cost V 5 bases and J 7 bases; bases outside gene matches: 8. Germline CDR1 reads SGHTA; CDR2 reads FQGNSA. This chain's CDR3 is CASSDGLAGVKNEQFF. Here the CDR3 DNA reads TGTGCCAGCAGCGACGGACTAGCGGGAGTGAAGAATGAGCAGTTCTTC.

The V call is TRBV10-3, the J call TRBJ2-1; TRBD2 agrees at 7 bases. Germline CDR1 ENHRY, CDR2 SYGVKD. The CDR3 covers 16 residues. V shed 3 bases, J shed 0 bases, and the junction held 5 bases outside the gene matches. The DNA of the CDR3 is TGTGCCATCAGTGACGCGGGAGATAGCTCCTACAATGAGCAGTTCTTC. This codes for CAISDAGDSSYNEQFF.

V and J are TRBV5-4 and TRBJ2-5, with 7 bases lining up with TRBD2. CDR1 is SGHNT and CDR2 is YYREEE in the germline V gene (reference sequence). The CDR3 covers 13 residues. Unmatched junction bases numbered 3, after V lost 4 bases and J lost 3 bases. CDR3 loop: CASSKAGEETQYF. The DNA for the CDR3 is TGTGCCAGCAGCAAGGCGGGGGAAGAGACCCAGTACTTC. The full variable domain, in which reference TRBV5-4 and TRBJ2-5 provide the parts outside the CDR3, is ETGVTQSPTHLIKTRGQQVTLRCSSQSGHNTVSWYQQALGQGPQFIFQYYREEENGRGNFPPRFSGLQFPNYSSELNVNALELDDSALYLCASSKAGEETQYFGPGTRLLVL.

The chain recombines TRBV4-2 with TRBJ2-1, with TRBD2 as a possible D gene (5 bases). Trimming took off 4 bases at V and 0 bases at J, with 13 bases between the two ends. In germline, CDR1 is LGHNA, CDR2 YNFKEQ. This CDR3 has 16 amino acids. CDR3 region: CASSRDERSSYNEQFF. The CDR3 DNA sequence: TGTGCCAGCAGCCGAGACGAGCGGAGCTCCTACAATGAGCAGTTCTTC.

The rearrangement joins TRBV9 to TRBJ1-2; D is unclear. CDR1 and CDR2 from the germline V gene are SGDLS and YYNGEE. Trimming stripped 0 bases from V and 8 bases from J, with 17 bases between. The CDR3 length is 15 residues. The chain's CDR3 is CASSVEPDGTGGYTF. CDR3 coding DNA: TGTGCCAGCAGCGTAGAACCAGACGGAACGGGGGGCTACACCTTC.

The chain carries TRBV27 and TRBJ2-3; 8 bases match TRBD1. Germline CDR1 MNHEY, CDR2 SMNVEV (reference sequence). The CDR3 loop spans 18 amino acids. V trimming: 8 bases; J trimming: 3 bases; junction bases outside the gene matches: 19. CDR3 coding DNA: TGTGCCAGCCATGGCTGGGGCGCTCAGGGGGCGCTGACAGATACGCAGTATTTT. This encodes CASHGWGAQGALTDTQYF.

This clone has more than one count but fewer than ten. The rearrangement links TRBV5-1 to TRBJ2-2; 7 bases line up with TRBD1. CDR3 size: 14 residues. Germline loops: CDR1 SGHRS, CDR2 YFSETQ. J gave up 3 bases and V 4 bases, and 3 bases lay outside the gene matches. CDR3 amino acids: CASSQGTDTGELFF. The CDR3 DNA reads TGCGCCAGCAGCCAAGGGACAGACACCGGGGAGCTGTTTTTT. Based on the CDR3 plus reference TRBV5-1 and TRBJ2-2, the full variable domain is KAGVTQTPRYLIKTRGQQVTLSCSPISGHRSVSWYQQTPGQGLQFLFEYFSETQRNKGNFPGRFSGRQFSNSRSEMNVSTLELGDSALYLCASSQGTDTGELFFGEGSRLTVL.